The present T cell receptor beta chain was sequenced within a study of shared T cell receptors in the human thymus. This clone was observed a single time. V shed 10 bases and J shed 5 bases, with 18 bases lying between them. The CDR3 has 14 amino acids. CDR1 and CDR2 (germline): SGHVS, FNYEAQ. Sequencing used immunoSEQ multiplex PCR; TCRdb keeps in-frame clones, though not all of them. The sample includes about 540,000 clones, roughly 74% of them seen just once. These same records also appear under a second study, on human thymus T cells. Turning to that study: Donors consisted of healthy Finnish infants (having corrective surgery for congenital heart defects). From resections taken during corrective heart surgery, the thymus tissue was obtained. Both thymic and peripheral blood repertoires showed apparently biased V and J usage. Related research reported highly overlapping thymic repertoires among unrelated individuals.

This clonotype originated in a boy less than two years old with a congenital heart defect. Material: thymocytes. This sequence joins TRBV7-6 and TRBJ1-3, with D maybe TRBD1 (6 bases). The CDR3 region is CATSEGGSRNTIYF. CDR3 sequence (DNA): TGTGCCACTTCCGAAGGGGGTTCAAGAAACACCATATATTTT.